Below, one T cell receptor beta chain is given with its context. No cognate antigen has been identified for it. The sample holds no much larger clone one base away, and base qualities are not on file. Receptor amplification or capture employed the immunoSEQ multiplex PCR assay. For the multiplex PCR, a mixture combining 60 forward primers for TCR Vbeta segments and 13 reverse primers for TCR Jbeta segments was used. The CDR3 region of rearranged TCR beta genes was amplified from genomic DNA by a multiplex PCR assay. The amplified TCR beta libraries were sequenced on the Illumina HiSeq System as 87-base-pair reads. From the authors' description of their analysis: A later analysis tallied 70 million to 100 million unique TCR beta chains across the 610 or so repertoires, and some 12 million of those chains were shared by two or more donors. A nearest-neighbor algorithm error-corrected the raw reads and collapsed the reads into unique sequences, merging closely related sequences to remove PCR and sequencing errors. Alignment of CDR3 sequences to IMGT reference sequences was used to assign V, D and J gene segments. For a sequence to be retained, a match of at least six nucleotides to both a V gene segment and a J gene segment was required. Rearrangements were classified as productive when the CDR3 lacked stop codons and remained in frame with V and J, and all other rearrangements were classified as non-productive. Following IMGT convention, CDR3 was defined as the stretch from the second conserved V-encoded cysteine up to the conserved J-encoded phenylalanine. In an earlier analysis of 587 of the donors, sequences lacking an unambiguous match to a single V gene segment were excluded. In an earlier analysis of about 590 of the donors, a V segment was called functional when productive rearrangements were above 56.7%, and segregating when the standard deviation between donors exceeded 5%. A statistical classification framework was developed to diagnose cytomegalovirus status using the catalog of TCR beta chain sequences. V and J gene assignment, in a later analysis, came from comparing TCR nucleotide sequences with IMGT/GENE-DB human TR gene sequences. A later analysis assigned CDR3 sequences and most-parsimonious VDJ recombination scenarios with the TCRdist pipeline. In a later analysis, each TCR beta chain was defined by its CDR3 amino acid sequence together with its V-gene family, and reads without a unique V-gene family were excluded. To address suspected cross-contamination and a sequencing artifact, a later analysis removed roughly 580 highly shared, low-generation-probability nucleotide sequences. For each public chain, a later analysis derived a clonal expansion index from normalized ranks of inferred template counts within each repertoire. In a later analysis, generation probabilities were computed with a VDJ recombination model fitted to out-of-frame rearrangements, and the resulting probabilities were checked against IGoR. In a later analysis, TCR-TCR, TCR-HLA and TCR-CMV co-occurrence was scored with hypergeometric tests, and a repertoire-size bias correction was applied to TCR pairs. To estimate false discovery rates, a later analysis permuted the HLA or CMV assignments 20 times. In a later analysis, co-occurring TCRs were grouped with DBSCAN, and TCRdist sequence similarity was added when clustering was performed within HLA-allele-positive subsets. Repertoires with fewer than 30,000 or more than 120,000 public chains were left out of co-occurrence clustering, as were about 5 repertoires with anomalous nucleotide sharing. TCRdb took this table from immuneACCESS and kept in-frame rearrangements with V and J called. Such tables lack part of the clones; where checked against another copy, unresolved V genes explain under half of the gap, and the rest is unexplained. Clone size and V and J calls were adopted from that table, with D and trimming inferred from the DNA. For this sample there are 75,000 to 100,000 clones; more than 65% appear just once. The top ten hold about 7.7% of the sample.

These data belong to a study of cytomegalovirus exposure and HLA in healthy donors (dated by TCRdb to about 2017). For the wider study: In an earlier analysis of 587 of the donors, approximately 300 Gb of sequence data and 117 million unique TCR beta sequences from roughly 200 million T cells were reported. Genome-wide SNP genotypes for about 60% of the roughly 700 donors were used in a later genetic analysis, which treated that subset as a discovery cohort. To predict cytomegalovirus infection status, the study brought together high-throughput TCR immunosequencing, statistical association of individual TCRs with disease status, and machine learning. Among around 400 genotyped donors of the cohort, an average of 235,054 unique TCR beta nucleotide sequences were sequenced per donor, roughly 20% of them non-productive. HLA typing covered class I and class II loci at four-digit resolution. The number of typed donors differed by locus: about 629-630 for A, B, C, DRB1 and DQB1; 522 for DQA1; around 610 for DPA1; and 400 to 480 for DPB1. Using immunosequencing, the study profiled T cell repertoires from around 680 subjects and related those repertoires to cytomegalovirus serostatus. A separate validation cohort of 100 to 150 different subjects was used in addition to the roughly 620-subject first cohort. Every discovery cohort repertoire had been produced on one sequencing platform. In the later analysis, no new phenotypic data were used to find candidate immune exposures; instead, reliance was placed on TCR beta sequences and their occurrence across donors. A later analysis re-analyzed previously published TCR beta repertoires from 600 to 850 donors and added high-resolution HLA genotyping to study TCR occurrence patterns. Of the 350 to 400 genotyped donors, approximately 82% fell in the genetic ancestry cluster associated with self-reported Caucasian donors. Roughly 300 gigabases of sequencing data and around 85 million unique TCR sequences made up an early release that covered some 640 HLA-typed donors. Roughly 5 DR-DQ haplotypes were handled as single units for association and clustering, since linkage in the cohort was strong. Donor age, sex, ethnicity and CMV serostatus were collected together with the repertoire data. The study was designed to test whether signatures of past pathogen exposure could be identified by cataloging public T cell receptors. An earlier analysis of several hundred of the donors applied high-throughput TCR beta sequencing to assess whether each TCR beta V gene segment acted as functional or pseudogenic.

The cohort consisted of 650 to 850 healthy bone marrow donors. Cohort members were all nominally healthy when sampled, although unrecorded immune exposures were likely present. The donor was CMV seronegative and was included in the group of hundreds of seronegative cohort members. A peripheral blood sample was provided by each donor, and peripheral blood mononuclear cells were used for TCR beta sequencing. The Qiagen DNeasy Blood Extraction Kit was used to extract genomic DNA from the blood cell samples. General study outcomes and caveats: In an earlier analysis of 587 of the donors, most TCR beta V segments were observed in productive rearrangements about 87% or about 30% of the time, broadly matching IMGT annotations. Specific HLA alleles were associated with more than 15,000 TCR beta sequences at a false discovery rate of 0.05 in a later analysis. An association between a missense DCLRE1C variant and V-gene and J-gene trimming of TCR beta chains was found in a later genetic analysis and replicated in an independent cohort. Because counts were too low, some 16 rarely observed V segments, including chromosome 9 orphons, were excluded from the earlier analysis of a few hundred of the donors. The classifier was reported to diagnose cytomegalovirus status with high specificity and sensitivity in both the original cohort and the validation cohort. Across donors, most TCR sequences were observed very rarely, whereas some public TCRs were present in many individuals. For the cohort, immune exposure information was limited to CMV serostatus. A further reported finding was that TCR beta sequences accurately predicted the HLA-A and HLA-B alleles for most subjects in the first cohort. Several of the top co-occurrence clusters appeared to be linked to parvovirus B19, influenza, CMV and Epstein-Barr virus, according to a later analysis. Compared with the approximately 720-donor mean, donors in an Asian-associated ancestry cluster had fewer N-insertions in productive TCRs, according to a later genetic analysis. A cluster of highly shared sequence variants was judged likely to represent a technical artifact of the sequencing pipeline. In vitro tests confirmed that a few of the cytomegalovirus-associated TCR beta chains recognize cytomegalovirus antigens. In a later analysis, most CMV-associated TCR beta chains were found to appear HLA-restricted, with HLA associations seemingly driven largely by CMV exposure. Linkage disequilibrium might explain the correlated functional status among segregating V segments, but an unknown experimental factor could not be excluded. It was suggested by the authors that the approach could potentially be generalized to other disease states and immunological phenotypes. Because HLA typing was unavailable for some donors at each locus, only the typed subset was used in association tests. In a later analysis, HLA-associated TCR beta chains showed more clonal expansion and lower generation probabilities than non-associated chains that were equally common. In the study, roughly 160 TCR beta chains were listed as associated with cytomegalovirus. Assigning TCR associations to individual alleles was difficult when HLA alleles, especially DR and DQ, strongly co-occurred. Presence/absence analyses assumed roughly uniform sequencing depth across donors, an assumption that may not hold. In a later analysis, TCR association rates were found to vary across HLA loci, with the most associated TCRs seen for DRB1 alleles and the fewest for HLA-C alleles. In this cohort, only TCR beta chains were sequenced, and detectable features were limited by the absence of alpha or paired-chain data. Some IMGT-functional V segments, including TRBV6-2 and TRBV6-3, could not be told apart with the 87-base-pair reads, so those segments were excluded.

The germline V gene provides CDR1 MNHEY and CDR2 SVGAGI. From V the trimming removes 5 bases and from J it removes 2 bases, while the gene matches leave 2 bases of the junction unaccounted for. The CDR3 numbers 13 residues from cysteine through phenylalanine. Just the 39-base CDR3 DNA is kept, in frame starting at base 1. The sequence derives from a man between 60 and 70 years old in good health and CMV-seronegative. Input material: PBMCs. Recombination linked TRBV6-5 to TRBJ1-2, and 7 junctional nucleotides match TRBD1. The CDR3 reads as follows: CASSPTGNYGYTF. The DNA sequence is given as TGTGCCAGCAGTCCGACAGGGAACTATGGCTACACCTTC.